This T cell receptor (beta chain) was recovered during a study of T cell responses to AZD1222 COVID-19 vaccine. Germline values: CDR1 MDHEN, CDR2 SYDVKM. Trimming pared 7 bases from V and 0 bases from J, leaving 10 bases between. The CDR3 spans 14 residues. The protocol was immunoSEQ multiplex PCR, while the TCRdb copy is restricted to in-frame clones and leaves out a portion. The sample records about 130,000 clones, roughly 84% being singletons. In regard to this clone: Its cognate antigen is unknown.

Broader study findings: CD4 TCRs linked to vaccination spanned spike, dominating at 160-218 and 743-854. Donors, mostly white British, included more females; clonal diversity was possibly underestimated.

The V and J genes are TRBV28 and TRBJ1-5; possibly TRBD1 for D (5 bases). The sequences come from peripheral blood, collected on day 0 of AZD1222 vaccination. The clonotype was recovered from an adult in good health. The CDR3 reads CASTGGNSNQPQHF. For the CDR3, the DNA is TGTGCCAGCACCGGGGGGAATAGCAATCAGCCCCAGCATTTT.